These T cell receptor beta chains were read from a single sample in a study of blood T cell repertoires in COVID-19. Assay: immunoSEQ multiplex PCR; the TCRdb copy retains only in-frame clones and omits some. The sample contains fewer than 450,000 clones, around nine tenths of which appear only once. Sample: peripheral blood. These receptors all stem from a woman aged 18-30 years who had recovered from COVID-19. Both conserved end residues are part of each CDR3. Some rows have no size entry. The others give once, few or many, or a class for an expanded clone.

>TRBJ1-5|TRBV25-1|-
CASRTVAGNGNQPQHF
>TRBJ2-2|TRBV24-1|-
CATSLTYRDWKAGQEPPGELFF
>TRBJ1-1|TRBV18|-
CASSHDRGAEAFF
>TRBJ2-3|TRBV5-6|-
CASSLPVGTQYF
>TRBJ1-3|TRBV5-5|-
CASSFTGGQTFSGNTIYF
>TRBJ1-1|TRBV5-1|-
CASSGDSPEAFF
>TRBJ2-3|TRBV12-3/TRBV12-4|-
CASSFGQKAQYF
>TRBJ1-1|TRBV10-3|-
CAISEKGRDTEAFF
>TRBJ2-5|TRBV3-1/TRBV3-2|-
CASTWTGLETQYF
>TRBJ2-1|TRBV9|-
CASSVKLAGGDEQFF
>TRBJ1-2|TRBV4-3|-
CASSPRQDYGYTF
>TRBJ1-4|TRBV6-5|-
CASSYRGGANEKLFF
>TRBJ2-1|TRBV5-4|once
CASSLVLGDEQFF
>TRBJ1-2|TRBV29-1|-
CSVYRGRDGYTF
>TRBJ1-2|TRBV4-3|-
CASSQGWDRDYGYTF
>TRBJ2-1|TRBV7-8|-
CASSPLAGGHYNEQFF
>TRBJ1-1|TRBV3-1/TRBV3-2|-
CASSLGTGPNTEAFF
>TRBJ1-4|TRBV7-2|-
CASSQWAGGRANEKLFF
>TRBJ2-5|TRBV9|-
CASSVGGKTQETQYF
>TRBJ2-1|TRBV6-2/TRBV6-3|-
CASSSGRGEQFF
>TRBJ1-2|TRBV6-5|-
CASSKSGVGGYTF
>TRBJ2-5|TRBV27|once
CASSPRAYQETQYF
>TRBJ1-3|TRBV19|-
CASNDRFSGNTIYF
>TRBJ1-3|TRBV30|-
CACRRGSGNTIYF
>TRBJ1-3|TRBV19|-
CASRGDFGNTIYF
>TRBJ2-1|TRBV5-5|-
CASSLGLAGGPREKQFF
>TRBJ1-2|TRBV6-2/TRBV6-3|-
CASSYSQRRKIYGYTF
>TRBJ1-1|TRBV30|-
CAWSVQGQREAFF